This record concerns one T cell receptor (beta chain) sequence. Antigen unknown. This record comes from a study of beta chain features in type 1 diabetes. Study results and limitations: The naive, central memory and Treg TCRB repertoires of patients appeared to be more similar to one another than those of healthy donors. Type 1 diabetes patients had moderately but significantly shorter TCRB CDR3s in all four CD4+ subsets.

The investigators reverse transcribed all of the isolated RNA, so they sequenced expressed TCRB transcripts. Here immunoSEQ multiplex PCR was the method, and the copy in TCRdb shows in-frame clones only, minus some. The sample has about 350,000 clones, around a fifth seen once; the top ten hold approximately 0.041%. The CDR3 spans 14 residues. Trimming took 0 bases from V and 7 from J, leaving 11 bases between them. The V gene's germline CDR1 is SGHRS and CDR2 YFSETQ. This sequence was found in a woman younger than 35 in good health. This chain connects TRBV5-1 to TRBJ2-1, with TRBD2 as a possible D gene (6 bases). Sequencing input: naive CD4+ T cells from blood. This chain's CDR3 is CASSLGEVGNEQFF. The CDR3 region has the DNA TGCGCCAGCAGCTTGGGGGAGGTGGGAAATGAGCAGTTCTTC.